This entry features one T cell receptor beta chain sequence. The source of the sample is a study of Graves' ophthalmopathy and Graves' hyperthyroidism. About the research overall: By definition, stable hyperthyroidism involved no ophthalmopathy within 18 months of follow-up.

Amplifying from RNA transcripts, the study obtained TCR beta CDR3 regions. Second-round multiplex PCR followed a first-round RT-PCR using HTBI primers. TCRdb itself ran the multiplex PCR reads through MiXCR, one entry per CDR3 protein. The sample records 900,000 to 1,200,000 distinct CDR3 sequences, roughly two fifths being singletons. The CDR3 sequence is 15 residues long. From germline, CDR1 is SGDLS and CDR2 YYNGEE. V lost 3 bases, J lost 7 bases, and 20 bases lay in between. This clonotype originated in an adult man with Graves' hyperthyroidism. Sequencing was done on a sample of peripheral blood or thyroid tissue (not recorded which). The genes are TRBV9 and TRBJ2-7, with D perhaps assigned TRBD1 or TRBD2 (5 bases each). DNA for the CDR3: TGTGCCAGCAGCGCCTTCTGGGGGTACGAGGGAGAGCAGTACTTC. This gives the protein CASSAFWGYEGEQYF.